Each of the 30 T cell receptor beta chains below was sequenced from the same sample in a study of T cell repertoires in cytomegalovirus infection. TCRdb reanalysed the reads using MiXCR and keeps one entry per CDR3 protein. The repertoire holds hundreds of thousands of distinct CDR3 sequences, with about 33% as singletons. The antigens of these receptors remain unknown. This material consisted of cultured PBMCs, taken from culture after CMV antigen stimulation. These TCRs come from a human donor in good health (CMV status not recorded). Some clones in this sample may be carry-over from other donors' samples.

The chain has TRBV20-1 and TRBJ2-7; D remains unclear. The CDR3 loop spans 11 amino acids. From germline, CDR1 is DFQATT and CDR2 SNEGSKA (reference sequence). The V end lost 0 bases, the J end lost 6 bases, and 6 bases lay between the germline ends. CDR3 protein: CSAREAVEQYF. The CDR3 DNA sequence: TGCAGTGCTAGAGAGGCTGTCGAGCAGTACTTC.

In this sample, this clonotype turned up a few times. The chain is built from TRBV5-1 and TRBJ1-1; D gene ambiguous. The V gene's germline CDR1 is SGHRS and CDR2 YFSETQ. The V and J ends lost 3 bases and 6 bases respectively, with 6 bases between them. This CDR3 region has 11 residues. CDR3 bases: TGCGCCAGCAGCTCGACGGCTGAAGCTTTCTTT. Protein product: CASSSTAEAFF.

This clonotype occurred many times. The chain employs TRBV7-6 and TRBJ2-7; D not resolved. The V gene lost 0 bases and the J gene lost 3 bases, with 6 bases spanning the gap. The CDR3 runs 13 residues. CDR1 is SGHVS and CDR2 is FNYEAQ in the germline V gene. The CDR3 coding sequence is TGTGCCAGCAGCTTAGCGCAAGACTACGAGCAGTACGTC. Translating it yields CASSLAQDYEQYV.

This clonotype showed up just a few times. The chain carries TRBV12-3 or TRBV12-4 and TRBJ1-5, with 8 bases aligning to TRBD1. J gave up 7 bases and V 3 bases, and 8 bases lay outside the gene matches. The CDR3 loop spans 15 amino acids. The CDR3 DNA reads TGTGCCAGCAGTTTCCGACAGGGGAAATCGCAGCCCCAGCATTTT. It specifies CASSFRQGKSQPQHF.

The chain recombines TRBV28 with TRBJ1-1; D not certain. The V gene's germline CDR1 is MDHEN and CDR2 SYDVKM. The CDR3 runs 13 residues. The V and J ends lost 7 bases and 9 bases respectively, with 18 bases between them. CDR3 sequence: CASTLGIEKQAFF. The CDR3 DNA reads TGTGCCAGCACCTTAGGAATTGAGAAACAAGCTTTCTTT.

This clonotype was found a few times. The chain carries TRBV6-5 and TRBJ1-2; D is perhaps TRBD1 (6 bases). This CDR3 comprises 15 residues. Trimming removed 3 bases from V and 5 bases from J, with 16 bases in between. Germline CDR1 and CDR2: MNHEY and SVGAGI. In DNA, the CDR3 is TGTGCCAGCAGTTATCCGGAACAGGGAAAGTATGGCTACACCTTC. It codes for CASSYPEQGKYGYTF.

For this clonotype: This likely comes from a read error, as the CDR3 has no conserved phenylalanine or tryptophan at its end. This rearrangement joins TRBV7-6 to TRBJ1-2; TRBD1 agrees at 7 bases. This CDR3 spans 13 amino acids. CDR1 is SGHVS, CDR2 FNYEAQ, per germline. Unmatched junction bases numbered 5, after V lost 1 base and J lost 9 bases. The CDR3 coding sequence is TGTGCCAGCAGCTTAGGGGCAGGGGGTCGCTACACCCTC. Its protein is CASSLGAGGRYTL.

This clonotype has at least ten counts. The chain recombines TRBV7-8 with TRBJ2-7; TRBD2 might be the D (6 bases). Germline V gene lookup returns CDR1 SGHVS and CDR2 FQNEAQ. V was clipped by 1 base and J by 3 bases, with 7 bases between them. The CDR3 spans 13 residues. This CDR3 is CASSLVGGYEQYF. The CDR3 bases are TGTGCCAGCAGCTTAGTGGGAGGCTACGAGCAGTACTTC.

The chain carries TRBV19 and TRBJ1-2; D is unclear. Germline V CDR1 and CDR2: LNHDA, SQIVND (reference sequence). Trimming left V 3 bases short and J 7 bases short, with 15 bases between. The CDR3 loop spans 14 amino acids. In nucleotides, the CDR3 is TGTGCCAGTAGTATGGTCAGCCCCCCAGCTGGCTACACCTTC. It is translated as CASSMVSPPAGYTF.

This clonotype was found many times. The chain has TRBV7-2 and TRBJ1-2; possible D gene TRBD1, 5 bases. Germline CDR1 reads SGHTA; CDR2 reads FQGNSA. The CDR3 runs to 16 residues. The V end was cut by 5 bases, the J end by 7 bases, with 23 bases between. CDR3 DNA: TGTGCCAGCAGCCTCGGCCCAGGGTCGGGCGTGGGTGGCTACACCTTC. This encodes CASSLGPGSGVGGYTF.

The V call is TRBV19, the J call TRBJ1-1, with no clear D. Germline-derived CDR1 and CDR2 are LNHDA and SQIVND (reference sequence). CDR3 length equals 14 residues. Trimming shortened V by 3 bases and J by 2 bases, and 10 bases separated the two germline ends. The CDR3, as DNA: TGTGCCAGTAGTATCTTCCGTCAAAACACTGAAGCTTTCTTT. It translates to CASSIFRQNTEAFF.

Ten or more counts support this clonotype. The genes are TRBV7-2 and TRBJ2-2; TRBD2 matches at 8 bases. V lost 3 bases, J lost 1 base, and 4 bases stayed unmatched. The germline gives CDR1 SGHTA, CDR2 FQGNSA. The CDR3 is 16 residues long. The CDR3 reads CASSFLLAENTGELFF. In DNA form, the CDR3 reads TGTGCCAGCAGCTTTTTACTAGCGGAGAACACCGGGGAGCTGTTTTTT.

The CDR3 nucleotides read TGTGCCAGCAGCTTATTTCAGGGACTCCAAGGCGTGGCAGATACGCAGTATTTT. Translating it yields CASSLFQGLQGVADTQYF. The chain couples TRBV7-3 to TRBJ2-3; the D gene is possibly TRBD2 (6 bases). V lost 2 bases to trimming and J lost 4 bases, with 22 bases between them. This CDR3 is built from 18 residues. CDR1 is SGHTA and CDR2 is FQGTGA in the germline V gene.

This clonotype was picked up a small number of times. This chain connects TRBV10-3 to TRBJ1-2; 7 nucleotides line up with TRBD1. The J segment lost 10 bases and the V segment lost 0 bases, leaving 2 bases of the junction unmatched. The CDR3 is 12 residues long. Per the germline V gene, CDR1 is ENHRY and CDR2 is SYGVKD. The CDR3 protein is CAISESGQNYTF. The CDR3 nucleotides read TGTGCCATCAGTGAGTCGGGACAGAACTACACCTTC.

In this sample, this clonotype turned up a few times. This rearrangement joins TRBV12-3 or TRBV12-4 to TRBJ2-1, with 12 bases aligning to TRBD2. V was clipped by 7 bases and J by 9 bases; unmatched bases: 7. The CDR3 consists of 14 residues. The CDR3 loop is CASTILAGGSEQFF. In DNA form, the CDR3 reads TGTGCCAGCACCATACTAGCGGGAGGCAGTGAGCAGTTCTTC.

The chain uses TRBV29-1 and TRBJ2-3, with no clear D. Between the trimmed V and J ends, which lost 6 bases and 3 bases, there was a span of 10 bases. CDR3 length equals 12 residues. Germline lookup yields CDR1 SQVTM and CDR2 ANQGSEA. The CDR3 sequence is CSVNTQTDTQYF. CDR3 nucleotide sequence: TGCAGCGTCAACACTCAAACAGATACGCAGTATTTT.

The sample holds a few counts of this clonotype. The chain joins TRBV7-2 to TRBJ1-2; D uncertain. CDR3 length: 13 amino acids. Germline lookup yields CDR1 SGHTA and CDR2 FQGNSA. Trimming took off 5 bases at V and 4 bases at J, with 11 bases between the two ends. The CDR3, as DNA: TGTGCCAGCAGCGAGAGTGGGTCCTATGGCTACACCTTC. Its translation is CASSESGSYGYTF. Filled out from reference TRBV7-2 and TRBJ1-2, the complete variable domain reads GAGVSQSPSNKVTEKGKDVELRCDPISGHTALYWYRQSLGQGLEFLIYFQGNSAPDKSGLPSDRFSAERTGGSVSTLTIQRTQQEDSAVYLCASSESGSYGYTFGSGTRLTVV.

V is TRBV19 and J is TRBJ2-7; weak D call: TRBD2 (5 bases). CDR1 is LNHDA, CDR2 SQIVND, per germline (reference sequence). CDR3 length: 13 residues. The V end lost 3 bases, the J end lost 4 bases, and 10 bases lay between the germline ends. CDR3 loop: CASSIRGGYEQYV. CDR3 DNA: TGTGCCAGTAGTATTCGAGGCGGGTACGAGCAGTACGTC.

The genes are TRBV28 and TRBJ1-3, with D possibly being TRBD1 (6 bases). CDR1 is MDHEN, CDR2 SYDVKM, per germline. V lost 3 bases, J lost 7 bases, and 10 bases lay in between. This CDR3 comprises 13 residues. The CDR3: CASSLGTINTIYF. In DNA, the CDR3 is TGTGCCAGCAGTTTGGGGACAATCAACACCATATATTTT. The full variable domain, in which reference TRBV28 and TRBJ1-3 provide the parts outside the CDR3, is DVKVTQSSRYLVKRTGEKVFLECVQDMDHENMFWYRQDPGLGLRLIYFSYDVKMKEKGDIPEGYSVSREKKERFSLILESASTNQTSMYLCASSLGTINTIYFGEGSWLTVV.

The chain carries TRBV7-8 and TRBJ2-1; D may match TRBD1 or TRBD2 (5 bases each). The CDR3 is 11 residues long. V was cut by 3 bases and J by 13 bases, with 10 bases left in between. Germline V gene sequence: CDR1 SGHVS, CDR2 FQNEAQ. The CDR3 spells CASSFHGAQFF. CDR3 bases: TGTGCCAGCAGCTTTCACGGGGCACAGTTCTTC.

Details on this clonotype: A junction end diverges from the germline sequence, so it may reflect a read error. The chain is built from TRBV7-2 and TRBJ2-4; perhaps TRBD1 as D (5 bases). Germline V gene data show CDR1 as SGHTA and CDR2 as FQGNSA. The CDR3 has 14 amino acids. The CDR3 nucleotides are TGTGCCAGCAGCTTTGACAGTCAAGGTATCCCCCTGATTTTC. Protein: CASSFDSQGIPLIF. The whole variable domain, remainder taken from reference TRBV7-2 and TRBJ2-4, is GAGVSQSPSNKVTEKGKDVELRCDPISGHTALYWYRQSLGQGLEFLIYFQGNSAPDKSGLPSDRFSAERTGGSVSTLTIQRTQQEDSAVYLCASSFDSQGIPLIFGAGTRLSVL.

This clonotype was found many times. This sequence joins TRBV7-2 and TRBJ2-3; D unresolved. V gave up 1 base and J gave up 0 bases, with 11 bases separating them. The CDR3 covers 16 residues. In germline, CDR1 is SGHTA, CDR2 FQGNSA. The DNA for the CDR3 is TGTGCCAGCAGCTTAGTCTCAACGGCTAGCACAGATACGCAGTATTTT. Translation: CASSLVSTASTDTQYF. The whole variable domain, remainder taken from reference TRBV7-2 and TRBJ2-3, is GAGVSQSPSNKVTEKGKDVELRCDPISGHTALYWYRQSLGQGLEFLIYFQGNSAPDKSGLPSDRFSAERTGGSVSTLTIQRTQQEDSAVYLCASSLVSTASTDTQYFGPGTRLTVL.

The sample holds many counts of this clonotype. The chain has TRBV7-2 and TRBJ1-6, with a weak D call TRBD1 (6 bases). From germline, CDR1 is SGHTA and CDR2 FQGNSA. Trimming took off 1 base at V and 6 bases at J, with 19 bases between the two ends. The CDR3 has 18 residues. CDR3: CASSLDPPPRGSNSPLHF. The CDR3 DNA follows: TGTGCCAGCAGCTTAGATCCCCCCCCCAGGGGCAGTAATTCACCCCTCCACTTT. Complete variable domain (other parts from reference TRBV7-2 and TRBJ1-6): GAGVSQSPSNKVTEKGKDVELRCDPISGHTALYWYRQSLGQGLEFLIYFQGNSAPDKSGLPSDRFSAERTGGSVSTLTIQRTQQEDSAVYLCASSLDPPPRGSNSPLHFGNGTRLTVT.

The genes are TRBV6-5 and TRBJ1-2; TRBD1 matches at 7 bases. This CDR3 spans 16 amino acids. Germline values: CDR1 MNHEY, CDR2 SVGAGI. The trim removed 2 bases at V and 0 bases at J, leaving 6 bases unmatched. For the CDR3, the DNA is TGTGCCAGCAGTTACGCAGGGACAGCACCTAACTATGGCTACACCTTC. This codes for CASSYAGTAPNYGYTF.

This clonotype was seen a handful of times. The rearrangement joins TRBV7-2 to TRBJ2-3; possible D gene TRBD1, 6 bases. Trimming took off 4 bases at V and 1 base at J, with 9 bases between the two ends. CDR3 size: 14 residues. Looked up from germline, CDR1 is SGHTA and CDR2 is FQGNSA. The DNA of the CDR3 is TGTGCCAGCAGCTGGAGACAGGGCACAGATACGCAGTATTTT. It translates to CASSWRQGTDTQYF.

The chain combines TRBV7-8 with TRBJ1-2; D remains ambiguous. V lost 5 bases, J lost 4 bases, and 20 bases lay in between. Germline V gene data show CDR1 as SGHVS and CDR2 as FQNEAQ. This CDR3 spans 16 amino acids. The DNA for the CDR3 is TGTGCCAGCAGCCCCATGGCGGCCCTGAATCGCTATGGCTACACCTTC. It codes for CASSPMAALNRYGYTF.

This clonotype appeared a few times. The genes are TRBV19 and TRBJ2-1, with D perhaps assigned TRBD1 or TRBD2 (5 bases each). Germline values: CDR1 LNHDA, CDR2 SQIVND (reference sequence). CDR3 length equals 16 residues. The V end was cut by 0 bases, the J end by 3 bases, with 12 bases between. CDR3 coding DNA: TGTGCCAGTAGTATAGAGCGGGCTGGGGGCTACAATGAGCAGTTCTTC. Its translation: CASSIERAGGYNEQFF.

The table lists this clonotype with many counts. V usage is TRBV7-9 and J usage is TRBJ2-1; 16 bases line up with TRBD2. CDR1 is SEHNR and CDR2 is FQNEAQ in the germline V gene (reference sequence). J lost 9 bases, V lost 5 bases, and 10 bases had no gene match. The CDR3 has 17 amino acids. The CDR3: CASSLTAGTSGRAEQFF. The CDR3 DNA reads TGTGCCAGCAGCCTCACAGCCGGGACTAGCGGGAGGGCTGAGCAGTTCTTC.

The chain combines TRBV20-1 with TRBJ2-7; 7 nucleotides agree with TRBD1. The CDR3 is 13 amino acids. J lost 2 bases, V lost 5 bases, and 6 bases had no gene match. Germline V gene data show CDR1 as DFQATT and CDR2 as SNEGSKA (reference sequence). The CDR3 DNA reads TGCAGTGCTGTCGACAGGGCAGCCTACGAGCAGTACTTC. Protein: CSAVDRAAYEQYF.

The chain is built from TRBV7-3 and TRBJ2-5; no reliable D call. V was shortened by 5 bases and J by 0 bases, with 7 bases between the two germline ends. CDR1 and CDR2 from the germline V gene are SGHTA and FQGTGA. The CDR3 extends over 13 amino acids. CDR3 sequence: CASSRAHQETQYF. The CDR3, as DNA: TGTGCCAGCAGCCGGGCCCACCAAGAGACCCAGTACTTC. The full variable domain, with the rest looked up from reference TRBV7-3 and TRBJ2-5, is GAGVSQTPSNKVTEKGKYVELRCDPISGHTALYWYRQSLGQGPEFLIYFQGTGAADDSGLPNDRFFAVRPEGSVSTLKIQRTERGDSAVYLCASSRAHQETQYFGPGTRLLVL.